The 23 T cell receptor beta chains below come from one sample, sequenced in a study of blood T cell repertoires in COVID-19. This table comes from immunoSEQ multiplex PCR, and its TCRdb copy is limited to in-frame clones, with some not included. The table records 180,000 or so clones, 86% of them present only once. Sample: PBMCs or T cells enriched from blood (not recorded which). The origin of the receptors is a man aged 35 to 55 with acute COVID-19.

As to this clone: Distinct nucleotide sequences in the sample also encode this CDR3. V is TRBV5-1 and J is TRBJ2-7; the D gene is possibly TRBD1 (5 bases). Germline V gene data show CDR1 as SGHRS and CDR2 as YFSETQ. CDR3 length: 12 amino acids. Trimming left V 3 bases short and J 3 bases short, with 7 bases between. In nucleotides, the CDR3 is TGCGCCAGCAGCTCCACAGGCTACGAGCAGTACTTC. Its protein is CASSSTGYEQYF.

This rearrangement joins TRBV7-8 to TRBJ1-2; D ambiguous. The CDR3 runs to 14 residues. Germline V gene lookup returns CDR1 SGHVS and CDR2 FQNEAQ. V lost 1 base and J lost 5, with 11 bases in between. Here the CDR3 reads CASSLDRLDYGYTF. The CDR3 DNA is TGTGCCAGCAGCTTAGATAGGCTAGATTATGGCTACACCTTC.

V usage is TRBV6-5 and J usage is TRBJ1-1; D perhaps matches TRBD1 (6 bases). Trimming pared 6 bases from V and 0 bases from J, leaving 14 bases between. CDR3 length: 15 amino acids. Germline CDR1 reads MNHEY; CDR2 reads SVGAGI. In DNA form, the CDR3 reads TGTGCCAGCAGGACCGGACAGCGAATGAACACTGAAGCTTTCTTT. The encoded protein is CASRTGQRMNTEAFF.

The gene calls are TRBV7-9 and TRBJ2-6; perhaps TRBD1 as D (6 bases). The length of the CDR3 is 15 residues. The V and J ends lost 4 bases and 2 bases respectively, with 9 bases between them. CDR1 and CDR2 from the germline V gene are SEHNR and FQNEAQ (reference sequence). CDR3 nucleotide sequence: TGTGCCAGCAGCTACAGGGTGGCTGGGGCCAACGTCCTGACTTTC. This gives the protein CASSYRVAGANVLTF.

The chain couples TRBV28 to TRBJ1-5; D unresolved. Germline V gene data show CDR1 as MDHEN and CDR2 as SYDVKM. V shed 7 bases and J shed 3 bases, with 13 bases lying between them. This CDR3 comprises 14 residues. The DNA for the CDR3 is TGTGCCAGCACATATCAGGCGTTCAATCAGCCCCAGCATTTT. It is translated as CASTYQAFNQPQHF. Full variable domain (rest looked up from reference TRBV28 and TRBJ1-5): DVKVTQSSRYLVKRTGEKVFLECVQDMDHENMFWYRQDPGLGLRLIYFSYDVKMKEKGDIPEGYSVSREKKERFSLILESASTNQTSMYLCASTYQAFNQPQHFGDGTRLSIL.

This rearrangement joins TRBV2 to TRBJ2-3; maybe TRBD1 (6 bases). CDR3 length equals 15 residues. Trimming took off 6 bases at V and 2 bases at J, with 15 bases between the two ends. Looked up from germline, CDR1 is SNHLY and CDR2 is FYNNEI. CDR3 nucleotides: TGTGCCAGCAGCCTAAGGACAGACCACACAGATACGCAGTATTTT. It encodes CASSLRTDHTDTQYF.

The rearrangement uses TRBV7-7 and TRBJ1-1, with TRBD1 matching 8 bases. Germline assignment: CDR1 SSHAT and CDR2 FNYEAQ (reference sequence). Unmatched junction bases numbered 10, after V lost 9 bases and J lost 1 base. CDR3 size: 15 residues. The CDR3 loop is CARDPLTGGNTEAFF. The CDR3 DNA follows: TGTGCCAGGGACCCTCTAACAGGGGGGAACACTGAAGCTTTCTTT.

The rearrangement joins TRBV30 to TRBJ1-1; D gene unclear. Between the trimmed V and J ends, which lost 5 bases and 2 bases, there was a span of 12 bases. The CDR3 contains 13 residues. CDR1 and CDR2 (germline): GTSNPN, SVGIG (reference sequence). CDR3 loop: CAWGRLRNTEAFF. DNA for the CDR3: TGTGCCTGGGGGAGGTTAAGAAACACTGAAGCTTTCTTT.

The chain combines TRBV28 with TRBJ1-3; D might be TRBD1 (6 bases). V was cut by 6 bases and J by 1 base, with 10 bases left in between. CDR3 length equals 14 residues. Germline-derived CDR1 and CDR2 are MDHEN and SYDVKM. The CDR3 reads CASSWDISGNTIYF. DNA for the CDR3: TGTGCCAGCAGCTGGGACATATCTGGAAACACCATATATTTT.

This chain joins TRBV29-1 and TRBJ1-1; D ambiguous. The germline gives CDR1 SQVTM, CDR2 ANQGSEA. Trimming shortened V by 8 bases and J by 0 bases, and 10 bases separated the two germline ends. The CDR3 contains 12 residues. In nucleotides, the CDR3 is TGCAGCTCGGGCTTCATGAACACTGAAGCTTTCTTT. Residues: CSSGFMNTEAFF.

The V and J genes are TRBV28 and TRBJ1-6, with D possibly matching TRBD1 (6 bases). CDR3 size: 18 residues. V was trimmed by 2 bases and J by 14 bases, leaving 28 bases between them. Germline V gene lookup returns CDR1 MDHEN and CDR2 SYDVKM. CDR3 amino acids: CASSLIGLADSHKRSLHF. CDR3 bases: TGTGCCAGCAGTTTAATCGGTCTTGCGGACAGTCACAAAAGGTCCCTCCACTTT.

V and J are TRBV20-1 and TRBJ2-2, with 7 nucleotides matching TRBD2. From germline, CDR1 is DFQATT and CDR2 SNEGSKA (reference sequence). With 3 bases clipped from V and 0 bases from J, the junction kept 1 base outside the gene matches. The CDR3 extends over 14 amino acids. CDR3: CSASGGANTGELFF. In DNA form, the CDR3 reads TGCAGTGCTAGTGGGGGGGCGAACACCGGGGAGCTGTTTTTT.

The genes are TRBV2 and TRBJ2-3, with D possibly being TRBD1 (7 bases). V lost 6 bases to trimming and J lost 1 base, with 14 bases between them. In germline, CDR1 is SNHLY, CDR2 FYNNEI. CDR3 length: 15 amino acids. CDR3 coding DNA: TGTGCCAGCAGCCGACAGGGAGGAGGCACAGATACGCAGTATTTT. Translation: CASSRQGGGTDTQYF. The full variable domain, rest sourced from reference TRBV2 and TRBJ2-3, is EPEVTQTPSHQVTQMGQEVILRCVPISNHLYFYWYRQILGQKVEFLVSFYNNEISEKSEIFDDQFSVERPDGSNFTLKIRSTKLEDSAMYFCASSRQGGGTDTQYFGPGTRLTVL.

In this sample, this clone turned up a few times. The rearrangement joins TRBV28 to TRBJ1-1, with D perhaps TRBD1 (6 bases). In germline, CDR1 is MDHEN, CDR2 SYDVKM. Trimming removed 5 bases at V and 3 bases at J, with 13 bases between. CDR3 size: 14 residues. The DNA for the CDR3 is TGTGCCAGCAGTCTCTTTCAGGGGTACACTGAAGCTTTCTTT. It specifies CASSLFQGYTEAFF.

This clone came up once. This chain joins TRBV5-1 and TRBJ2-3; 12 positions agree with TRBD2. Germline V gene lookup returns CDR1 SGHRS and CDR2 YFSETQ. CDR3 size: 15 residues. V lost 4 bases and J lost 9; bases outside the gene matches: 9. CDR3 sequence: CASSQPLAGGQTQYF. The DNA of the CDR3 is TGCGCCAGCAGCCAGCCCCTAGCGGGAGGGCAAACGCAGTATTTT.

The CDR3: CASSRGTASYEQYF. The DNA for the CDR3 is TGTGCCAGCAGCCGCGGGACAGCCTCCTACGAGCAGTACTTC. The chain employs TRBV7-6 and TRBJ2-7; weak D call: TRBD1 (7 bases). Looked up from germline, CDR1 is SGHVS and CDR2 is FNYEAQ. The CDR3 sequence is 14 residues long. Trimming left V 5 bases short and J 0 bases short, with 11 bases between.

V is TRBV7-2 and J is TRBJ2-3, with 7 bases lining up with TRBD2. V was clipped by 5 bases and J by 6 bases; unmatched bases: 14. The CDR3 runs to 16 residues. Germline CDR1 and CDR2: SGHTA and FQGNSA. CDR3 bases: TGTGCCAGCAGCGCGGACGGGACTAAGGTTTTCGATACGCAGTATTTT. Its translation: CASSADGTKVFDTQYF.

This clone has a handful of counts. The chain joins TRBV5-1 to TRBJ2-4, with 7 nucleotides matching TRBD2. Germline assignment: CDR1 SGHRS and CDR2 YFSETQ. The V segment lost 5 bases and the J segment 5 bases; nucleotides outside the gene matches: 4. The CDR3 spans 13 residues. This CDR3 is CASRREVENIQYF. The CDR3 region has the DNA TGCGCCAGCAGACGGGAGGTGGAAAACATTCAGTACTTC. Based on the CDR3 plus reference TRBV5-1 and TRBJ2-4, the full variable domain is KAGVTQTPRYLIKTRGQQVTLSCSPISGHRSVSWYQQTPGQGLQFLFEYFSETQRNKGNFPGRFSGRQFSNSRSEMNVSTLELGDSALYLCASRREVENIQYFGAGTRLSVL.

This chain connects TRBV12-5 to TRBJ1-2, with TRBD1 as a possible D gene (6 bases). Trimming took off 7 bases at V and 0 bases at J, with 9 bases between the two ends. The length of the CDR3 is 13 residues. CDR1 LGHNT and CDR2 FRNRAP come from the germline V gene. The CDR3 protein is CASAPGANYGYTF. As DNA, the CDR3 is TGTGCTAGTGCCCCAGGGGCTAACTATGGCTACACCTTC.

CDR3 protein: CARSSYRNTEAFF. CDR3 nucleotide sequence: TGTGCCAGAAGCTCCTATCGGAACACTGAAGCTTTCTTT. The genes are TRBV7-5 and TRBJ1-1. TRBV7-5 is flagged as a pseudogene. This CDR3 region has 13 residues.

The chain recombines TRBV5-1 with TRBJ1-4; D may be TRBD1 (6 bases). CDR3 length: 14 residues. CDR1 and CDR2 (germline): SGHRS, YFSETQ. Trimming took 0 bases from V and 6 from J, leaving 9 bases between them. The CDR3 here is CASSLGTADEKLFF. The CDR3, as DNA: TGCGCCAGCAGCTTGGGGACAGCCGATGAAAAACTGTTTTTT.

The chain combines TRBV7-2 with TRBJ2-1; D is perhaps TRBD2 (7 bases). The ends were cut back, 1 base at V and 9 bases at J, with 16 bases in the middle. The CDR3 extends over 15 amino acids. Looked up from germline, CDR1 is SGHTA and CDR2 is FQGNSA. CDR3 sequence: CASSLVAGARGEQFF. The CDR3 bases are TGTGCCAGCAGCTTAGTCGCGGGGGCCAGGGGTGAGCAGTTCTTC.

The chain joins TRBV28 to TRBJ2-7, with D possibly being TRBD2 (6 bases). Trimming left V 0 bases short and J 5 bases short, with 11 bases between. CDR3 length: 14 amino acids. Germline CDR1 and CDR2: MDHEN and SYDVKM. The CDR3: CASSLWGGAHEQYF. CDR3 nucleotides: TGTGCCAGCAGTTTATGGGGGGGTGCCCACGAGCAGTACTTC.